The sequence of this T cell receptor beta chain was determined in a study of shared clonotypes between healthy human individuals. The CDR3 length is 18 residues. Germline CDR1 and CDR2: SGHDN and FVKESK. Trimming took 3 bases from V and 5 from J; bases not matched to a gene: 15. Naive CD8 cells comprised CD45RO-negative, CCR7-positively selected cells, excluding terminally differentiated effector memory CD45RA+ cells. This table comes from immunoSEQ multiplex PCR, and its TCRdb copy is limited to in-frame clones, with some not included. The data show over 750,000 clones, approximately 96% seen once. The sequencing sample was made of naive CD8+ T cells sorted from blood. V gene TRBV14 combines with J gene TRBJ2-1; 8 bases are a match to TRBD1. The sequence derives from a man aged 25 to 40 in good health. The CDR3 coding sequence is TGTGCCAGCAGCCAGGCTTACTCCCAGGGGGCGTATGACAATGAGCAGTTCTTC. The encoded protein is CASSQAYSQGAYDNEQFF.